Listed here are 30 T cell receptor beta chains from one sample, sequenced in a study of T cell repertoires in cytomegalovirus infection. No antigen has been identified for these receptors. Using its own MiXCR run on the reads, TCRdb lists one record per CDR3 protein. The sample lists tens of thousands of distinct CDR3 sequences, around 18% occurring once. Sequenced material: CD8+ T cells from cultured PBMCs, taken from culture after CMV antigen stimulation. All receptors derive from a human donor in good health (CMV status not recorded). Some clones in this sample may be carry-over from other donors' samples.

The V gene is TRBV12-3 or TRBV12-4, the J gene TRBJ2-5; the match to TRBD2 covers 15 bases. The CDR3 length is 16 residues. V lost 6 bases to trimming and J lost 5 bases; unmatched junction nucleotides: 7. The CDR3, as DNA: TGTGCCAGCAGCGGACTAGCGGGGGGGACTCGGGAGACCCAGTACTTC. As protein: CASSGLAGGTRETQYF.

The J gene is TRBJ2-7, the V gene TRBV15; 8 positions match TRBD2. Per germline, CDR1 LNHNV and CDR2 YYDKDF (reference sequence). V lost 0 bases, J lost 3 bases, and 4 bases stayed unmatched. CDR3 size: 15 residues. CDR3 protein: CATSRDRGLGYEQYF. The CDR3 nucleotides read TGTGCCACCAGCAGAGATCGGGGACTAGGCTACGAGCAGTACTTC.

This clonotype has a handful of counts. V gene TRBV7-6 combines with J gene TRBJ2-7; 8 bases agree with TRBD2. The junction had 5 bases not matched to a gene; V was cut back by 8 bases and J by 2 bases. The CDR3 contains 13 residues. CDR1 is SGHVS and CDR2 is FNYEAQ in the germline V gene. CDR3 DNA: TGTGCCAGCCAACCGGGGGGGGCCTACGAGCAGTACTTC. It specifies CASQPGGAYEQYF.

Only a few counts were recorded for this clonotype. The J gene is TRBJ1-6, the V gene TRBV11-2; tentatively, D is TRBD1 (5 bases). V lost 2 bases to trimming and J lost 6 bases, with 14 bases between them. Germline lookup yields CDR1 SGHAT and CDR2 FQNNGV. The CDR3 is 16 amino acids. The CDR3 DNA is TGTGCCAGCAGCTTATCAGGGACGATATTTAATTCACCCCTCCACTTT. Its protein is CASSLSGTIFNSPLHF. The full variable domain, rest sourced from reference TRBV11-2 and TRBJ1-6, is EAGVAQSPRYKIIEKRQSVAFWCNPISGHATLYWYQQILGQGPKLLIQFQNNGVVDDSQLPKDRFSAERLKGVDSTLKIQPAKLEDSAVYLCASSLSGTIFNSPLHFGNGTRLTVT.

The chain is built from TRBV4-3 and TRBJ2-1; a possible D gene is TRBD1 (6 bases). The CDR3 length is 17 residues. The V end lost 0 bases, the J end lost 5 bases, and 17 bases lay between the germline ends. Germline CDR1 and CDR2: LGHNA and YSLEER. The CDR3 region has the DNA TGCGCCAGCAGCCAAGACGTGGTGACAGGACCTAACAATGAGCAGTTCTTC. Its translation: CASSQDVVTGPNNEQFF.

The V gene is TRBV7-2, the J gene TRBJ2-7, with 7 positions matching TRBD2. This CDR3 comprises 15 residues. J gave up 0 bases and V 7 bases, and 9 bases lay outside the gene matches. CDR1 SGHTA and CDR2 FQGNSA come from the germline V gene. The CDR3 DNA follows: TGTGCCAGCACCTGGGCCGGCGGGAGCTCCTACGAGCAGTACTTC. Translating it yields CASTWAGGSSYEQYF.

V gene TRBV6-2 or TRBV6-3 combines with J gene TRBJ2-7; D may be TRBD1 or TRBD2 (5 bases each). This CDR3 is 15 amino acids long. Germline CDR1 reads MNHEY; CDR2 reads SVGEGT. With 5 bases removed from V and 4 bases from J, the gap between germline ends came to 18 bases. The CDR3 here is CASSERQGLQYEQYF. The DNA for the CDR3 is TGTGCCAGCAGTGAGCGGCAGGGCCTACAGTACGAGCAGTACTTC.

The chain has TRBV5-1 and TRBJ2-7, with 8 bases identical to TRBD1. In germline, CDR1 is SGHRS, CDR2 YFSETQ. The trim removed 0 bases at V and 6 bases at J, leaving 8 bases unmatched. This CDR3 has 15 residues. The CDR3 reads CASSLGGQALLEQYF. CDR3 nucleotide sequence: TGCGCCAGCAGCTTGGGGGGACAGGCCCTACTCGAGCAGTACTTC.

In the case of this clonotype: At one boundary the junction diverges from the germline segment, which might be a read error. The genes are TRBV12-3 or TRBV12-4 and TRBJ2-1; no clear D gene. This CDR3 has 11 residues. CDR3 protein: CASSLGYEQLF. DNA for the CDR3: TGTGCCAGCAGTTTAGGCTATGAGCAGCTCTTC.

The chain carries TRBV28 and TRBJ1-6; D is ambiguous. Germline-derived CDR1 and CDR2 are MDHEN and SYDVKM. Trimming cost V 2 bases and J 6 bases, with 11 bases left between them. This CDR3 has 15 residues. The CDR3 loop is CASSLADYANSPLHF. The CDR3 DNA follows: TGTGCCAGCAGTTTAGCCGACTACGCTAATTCACCCCTCCACTTT.

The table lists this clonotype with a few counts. The CDR3 DNA follows: TGTGCCAGCAGCTCGACAAAAGCGGGTACTTCCTACAATGAGCAGTTCTTC. Amino acid sequence: CASSSTKAGTSYNEQFF. This sequence joins TRBV7-9 and TRBJ2-1; D is possibly TRBD2 (6 bases). V was clipped by 4 bases and J by 1 base, with 17 bases between them. CDR1 is SEHNR, CDR2 FQNEAQ, per germline (reference sequence). The CDR3 sequence is 17 residues long.

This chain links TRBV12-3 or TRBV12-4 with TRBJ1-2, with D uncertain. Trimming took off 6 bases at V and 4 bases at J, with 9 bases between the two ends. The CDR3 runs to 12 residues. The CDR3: CASSPSRYGYTF. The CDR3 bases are TGTGCCAGCAGCCCTAGCCGCTATGGCTACACCTTC.

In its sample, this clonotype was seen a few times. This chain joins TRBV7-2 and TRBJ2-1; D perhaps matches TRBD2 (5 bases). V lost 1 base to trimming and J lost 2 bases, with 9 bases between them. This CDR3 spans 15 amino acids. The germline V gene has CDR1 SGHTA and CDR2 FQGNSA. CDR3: CASSLDTRTYNEQFF. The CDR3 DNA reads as TGTGCCAGCAGCTTAGATACTAGAACCTACAATGAGCAGTTCTTC.

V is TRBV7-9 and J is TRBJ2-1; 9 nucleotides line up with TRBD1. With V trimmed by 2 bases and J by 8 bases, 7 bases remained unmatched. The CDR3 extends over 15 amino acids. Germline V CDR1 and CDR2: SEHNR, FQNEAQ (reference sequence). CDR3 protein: CASSLPGQGSYEQFF. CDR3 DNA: TGTGCCAGCAGCTTACCGGGACAGGGAAGTTATGAGCAGTTCTTC.

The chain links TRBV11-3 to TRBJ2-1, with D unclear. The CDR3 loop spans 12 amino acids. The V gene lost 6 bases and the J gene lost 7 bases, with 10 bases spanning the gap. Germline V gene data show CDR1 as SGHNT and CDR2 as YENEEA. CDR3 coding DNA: TGTGCCAGCAGTGCTATGGTAAATGAGCAGTTCTTC. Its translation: CASSAMVNEQFF.

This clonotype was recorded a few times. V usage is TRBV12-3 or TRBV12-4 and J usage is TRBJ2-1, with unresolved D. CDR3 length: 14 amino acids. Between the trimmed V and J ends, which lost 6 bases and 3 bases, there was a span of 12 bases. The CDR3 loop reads CASRSSRSYNEQFF. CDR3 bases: TGTGCCAGCAGGAGCAGTAGGAGCTACAATGAGCAGTTCTTC.

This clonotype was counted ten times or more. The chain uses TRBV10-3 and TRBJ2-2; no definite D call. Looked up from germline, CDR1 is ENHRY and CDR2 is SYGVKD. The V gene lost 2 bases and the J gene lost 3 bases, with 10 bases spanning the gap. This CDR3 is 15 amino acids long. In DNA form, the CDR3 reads TGTGCCATCAGTGAGGGGTTTTCCGACACCGGGGAGCTGTTTTTT. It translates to CAISEGFSDTGELFF.

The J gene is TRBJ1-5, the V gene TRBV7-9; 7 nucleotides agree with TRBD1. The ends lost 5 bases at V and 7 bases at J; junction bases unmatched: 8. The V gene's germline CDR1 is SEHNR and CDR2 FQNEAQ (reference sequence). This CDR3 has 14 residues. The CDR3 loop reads CASSADRVDQPQHF. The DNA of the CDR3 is TGTGCCAGCAGCGCCGACAGGGTAGACCAGCCCCAGCATTTT.

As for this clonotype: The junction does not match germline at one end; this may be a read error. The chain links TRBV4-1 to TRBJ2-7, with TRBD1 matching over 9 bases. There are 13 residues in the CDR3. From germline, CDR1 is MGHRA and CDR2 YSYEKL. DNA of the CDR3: TGTGCCAGCAGCCGGGACAGGGCCTACGAGCAGTACTTC. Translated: CASSRDRAYEQYF.

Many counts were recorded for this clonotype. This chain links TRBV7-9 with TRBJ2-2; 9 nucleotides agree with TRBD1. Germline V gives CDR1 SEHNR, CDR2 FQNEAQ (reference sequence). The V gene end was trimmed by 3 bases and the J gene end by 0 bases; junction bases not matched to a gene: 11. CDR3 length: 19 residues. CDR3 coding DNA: TGTGCCAGCAGCTTGGCAATTCTGGGACAGGGATCGAACACCGGGGAGCTGTTTTTT. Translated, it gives CASSLAILGQGSNTGELFF.

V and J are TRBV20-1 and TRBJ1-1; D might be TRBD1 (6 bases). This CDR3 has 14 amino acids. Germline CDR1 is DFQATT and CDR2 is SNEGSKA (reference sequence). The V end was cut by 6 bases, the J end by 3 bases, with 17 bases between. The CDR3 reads CSASQGFGYTEAFF. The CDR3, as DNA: TGCAGTGCGTCACAGGGATTTGGTTACACTGAAGCTTTCTTT.

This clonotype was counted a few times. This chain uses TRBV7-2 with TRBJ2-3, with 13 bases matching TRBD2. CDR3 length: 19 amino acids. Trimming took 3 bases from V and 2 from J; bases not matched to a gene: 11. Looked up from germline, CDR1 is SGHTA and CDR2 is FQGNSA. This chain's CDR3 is CASSLAGLAGSPLTDTQYF. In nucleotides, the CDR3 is TGTGCCAGCAGCTTGGCGGGACTAGCGGGGAGCCCCCTCACAGATACGCAGTATTTT.

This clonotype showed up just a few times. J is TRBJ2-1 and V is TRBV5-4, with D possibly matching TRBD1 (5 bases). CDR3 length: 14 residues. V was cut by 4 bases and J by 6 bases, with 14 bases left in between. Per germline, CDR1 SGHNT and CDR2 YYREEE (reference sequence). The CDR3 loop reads CASSRQGLTNEQFF. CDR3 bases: TGTGCCAGCAGCCGGCAGGGTTTAACCAATGAGCAGTTCTTC. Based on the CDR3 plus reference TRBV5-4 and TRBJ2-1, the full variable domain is ETGVTQSPTHLIKTRGQQVTLRCSSQSGHNTVSWYQQALGQGPQFIFQYYREEENGRGNFPPRFSGLQFPNYSSELNVNALELDDSALYLCASSRQGLTNEQFFGPGTRLTVL.

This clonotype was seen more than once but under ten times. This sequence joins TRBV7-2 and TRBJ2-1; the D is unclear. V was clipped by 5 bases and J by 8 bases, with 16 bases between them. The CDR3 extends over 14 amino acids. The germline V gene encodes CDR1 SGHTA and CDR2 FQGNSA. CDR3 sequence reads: CASSPSPGYDEQFF. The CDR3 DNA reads TGTGCCAGCAGCCCTTCTCCGGGCTATGATGAGCAGTTCTTC.

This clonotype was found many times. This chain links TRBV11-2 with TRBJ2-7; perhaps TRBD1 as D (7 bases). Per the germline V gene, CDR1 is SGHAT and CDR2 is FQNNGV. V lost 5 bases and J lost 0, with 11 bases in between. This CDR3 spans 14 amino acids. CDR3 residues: CASSPGGYSYEQYF. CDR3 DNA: TGTGCCAGCAGCCCAGGGGGGTACTCCTACGAGCAGTACTTC.

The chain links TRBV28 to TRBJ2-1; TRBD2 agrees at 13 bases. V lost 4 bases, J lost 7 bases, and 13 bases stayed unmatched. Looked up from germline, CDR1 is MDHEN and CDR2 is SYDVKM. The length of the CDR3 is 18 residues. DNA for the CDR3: TGTGCCAGCAGTTCTCCCGGACTAGCGGGAGTTGGAGTAAATGAGCAGTTCTTC. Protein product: CASSSPGLAGVGVNEQFF.

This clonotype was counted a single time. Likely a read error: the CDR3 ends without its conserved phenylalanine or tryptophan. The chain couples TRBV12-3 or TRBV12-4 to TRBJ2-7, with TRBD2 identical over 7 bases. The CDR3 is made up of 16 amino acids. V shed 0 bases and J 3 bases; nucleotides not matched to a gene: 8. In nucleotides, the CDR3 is TGTGCCAGCAGTTTAGCCCCGGGACTAAAGAACTACGAGCAGTACTTG. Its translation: CASSLAPGLKNYEQYL.

The CDR3 sequence: CASSSKTSGSYNEQFF. CDR3 nucleotide sequence: TGTGCCAGCAGCTCGAAGACTAGCGGGTCTTACAATGAGCAGTTCTTC. The chain couples TRBV13 to TRBJ2-1; 10 nucleotides align to TRBD2. Per the germline V gene, CDR1 is PRHDT and CDR2 is FYEKMQ (reference sequence). The CDR3 totals 16 residues. V gave up 4 bases and J gave up 4 bases; unmatched junction bases: 7.

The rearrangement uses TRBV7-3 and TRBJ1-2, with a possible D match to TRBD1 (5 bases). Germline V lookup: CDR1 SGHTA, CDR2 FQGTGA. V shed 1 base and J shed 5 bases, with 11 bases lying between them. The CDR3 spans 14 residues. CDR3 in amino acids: CASSLKSGHYGYTF. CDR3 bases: TGTGCCAGCAGCTTAAAGTCAGGGCATTATGGCTACACCTTC.

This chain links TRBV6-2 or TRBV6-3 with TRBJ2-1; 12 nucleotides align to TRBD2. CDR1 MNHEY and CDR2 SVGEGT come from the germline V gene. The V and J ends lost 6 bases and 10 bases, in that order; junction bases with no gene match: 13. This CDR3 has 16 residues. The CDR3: CASSSPRLAGVDEQFF. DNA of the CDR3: TGTGCCAGCAGCTCGCCCCGACTAGCGGGAGTAGACGAGCAGTTCTTC.